This T cell receptor (beta chain) was sequenced for a study of T cell responses to AZD1222 COVID-19 vaccine. Study outcomes and limitations: Repertoire sampling happened only post peak T cell response. There were mostly white British donors and more females than males, and clonal diversity was possibly underestimated.

Data came from immunoSEQ multiplex PCR; TCRdb stores just in-frame clones and leaves some out. The table has roughly 150,000 clones, approximately 94% seen once. Germline values: CDR1 SGHTA, CDR2 FQGNSA. J was trimmed by 3 bases and V by 5 bases; bases with no gene match: 10. The CDR3 runs to 16 residues. As to this clone: The target antigen is unknown.

Sequencing was performed on peripheral blood, taken 28 days after the second AZD1222 dose. The chain is built from TRBV7-2 and TRBJ1-1; TRBD1 matches 9 bases. The TCR comes from an adult who received the AZD1222 COVID-19 vaccine. The DNA for the CDR3 is TGTGCCAGCAGCCCCCGGGACAGGGTTTTGGACACTGAAGCTTTCTTT. This codes for CASSPRDRVLDTEAFF.